The 5 T cell receptor beta chains given below trace back to one sample, sequenced in a study of CD8 T cells in Susac syndrome. It was with random hexamers that 0.5 to 1 ug RNA was reverse transcribed. Each CDR3 protein is one row after TCRdb ran MiXCR on the immunoSEQ multiplex PCR reads. The table lists 150,000 to 200,000 distinct CDR3 sequences, around 94% of them singletons. Input material: CD4+ T cells from PBMCs. These receptors came from a human donor in good health.

V usage is TRBV20-1 and J usage is TRBJ1-6; D may be TRBD1 (5 bases). The CDR3 consists of 15 residues. V was clipped by 4 bases and J by 6 bases, with 16 bases between them. Germline CDR1 reads DFQATT; CDR2 reads SNEGSKA (reference sequence). The CDR3 nucleotides read TGCAGTGCTAACAAGGGGCACGGTGTTAATTCACCCCTCCACTTT. This encodes CSANKGHGVNSPLHF.

The count of this clonotype is one. The chain combines TRBV27 with TRBJ1-1, with TRBD1 identical over 8 bases. The CDR3 loop spans 16 amino acids. Germline lookup yields CDR1 MNHEY and CDR2 SMNVEV (reference sequence). The junction had 10 bases not matched to a gene; V was cut back by 2 bases and J by 5 bases. As DNA, the CDR3 is TGTGCCAGCAGTTTACTCCCCAGGGGGCCGGGGACTGAAGCTTTCTTT. The encoded protein is CASSLLPRGPGTEAFF.

The chain uses TRBV29-1 and TRBJ1-1, with D uncertain. CDR1 is SQVTM, CDR2 ANQGSEA, per germline. The ends were cut back, 1 base at V and 0 bases at J, with 3 bases in the middle. This CDR3 spans 12 amino acids. As DNA, the CDR3 is TGCAGCGTTGAAGGGATGAACACTGAAGCTTTCTTT. Translation: CSVEGMNTEAFF. The full variable domain, with the rest looked up from reference TRBV29-1 and TRBJ1-1, is SAVISQKPSRDICQRGTSLTIQCQVDSQVTMMFWYRQQPGQSLTLIATANQGSEATYESGFVIDKFPISRPNLTFSTLTVSNMSPEDSSIYLCSVEGMNTEAFFGQGTRLTVV.

The chain joins TRBV15 to TRBJ2-3; D perhaps matches TRBD2 (6 bases). The ends were cut back, 6 bases at V and 5 bases at J, with 9 bases in the middle. The CDR3 loop spans 12 amino acids. CDR1 is LNHNV, CDR2 YYDKDF, per germline (reference sequence). This chain's CDR3 is CATSLGGDTQYF. CDR3 nucleotide sequence: TGTGCCACCAGTTTGGGGGGAGATACGCAGTATTTT.

The genes are TRBV19 and TRBJ1-5, with D perhaps matching TRBD1 (5 bases). The CDR3 has 13 residues. Trimming shortened V by 6 bases and J by 6 bases, and 12 bases separated the two germline ends. Per germline, CDR1 LNHDA and CDR2 SQIVND (reference sequence). CDR3 DNA: TGTGCCAGTAGGGATGACAGAACTCAGCCCCAGCATTTT. It encodes CASRDDRTQPQHF.